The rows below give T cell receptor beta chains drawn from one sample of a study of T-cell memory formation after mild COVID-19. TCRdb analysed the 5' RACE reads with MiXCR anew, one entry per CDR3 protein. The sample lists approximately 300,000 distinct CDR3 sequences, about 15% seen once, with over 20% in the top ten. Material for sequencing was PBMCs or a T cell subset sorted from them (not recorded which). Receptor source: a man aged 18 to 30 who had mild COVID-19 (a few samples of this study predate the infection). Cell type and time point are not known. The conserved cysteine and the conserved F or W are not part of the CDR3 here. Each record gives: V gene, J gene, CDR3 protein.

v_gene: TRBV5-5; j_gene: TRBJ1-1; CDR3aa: ASSNWDLLSYAEAF
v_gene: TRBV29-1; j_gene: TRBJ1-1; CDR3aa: SVRLWNTEAF
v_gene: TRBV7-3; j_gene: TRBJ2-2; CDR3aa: ASSWGIAGELF
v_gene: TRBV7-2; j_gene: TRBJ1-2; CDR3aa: ASSLAPVVYGYT
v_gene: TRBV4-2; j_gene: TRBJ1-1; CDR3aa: ASSQADQGYTEAF
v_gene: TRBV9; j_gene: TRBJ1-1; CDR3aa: ASRRTGGGYAEAF
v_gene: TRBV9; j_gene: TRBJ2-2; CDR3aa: ASSVGSQRGIVGELF
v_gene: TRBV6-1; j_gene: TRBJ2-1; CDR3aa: ASSEALGGGKTLTPFEQF
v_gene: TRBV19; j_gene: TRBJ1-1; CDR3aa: ASRQGMGTEAF
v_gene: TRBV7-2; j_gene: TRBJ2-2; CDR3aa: ASSPQDTGELF
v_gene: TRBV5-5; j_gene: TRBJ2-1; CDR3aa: ASKGLGEQF
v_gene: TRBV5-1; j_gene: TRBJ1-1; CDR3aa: ASSFKAEMNTEAF
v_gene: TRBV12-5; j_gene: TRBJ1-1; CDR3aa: ASGSRQREAF
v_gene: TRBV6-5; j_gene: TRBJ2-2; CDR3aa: ASSPPPEGGDSGGELF
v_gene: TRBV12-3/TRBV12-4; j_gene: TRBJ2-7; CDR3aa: ASSFVTGEQY
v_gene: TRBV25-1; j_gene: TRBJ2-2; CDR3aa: ASTWGHTNTGELF
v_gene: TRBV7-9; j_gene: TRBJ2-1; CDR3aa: ASSLEDWNEQF
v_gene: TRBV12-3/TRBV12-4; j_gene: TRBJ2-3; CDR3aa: ASSASGVDTQY
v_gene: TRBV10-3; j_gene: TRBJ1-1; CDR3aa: AISESVVGTEAF
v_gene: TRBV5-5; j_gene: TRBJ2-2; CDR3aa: ASRQKQGIDTGELF